This TCR beta chain was observed in a study of beta chain features in type 1 diabetes (dated by TCRdb to the late 2010s). As for the study more broadly: Mean age, gender distribution, total cell number and subset yield were not different between patients and healthy donors. A total of around 110,000,000 sorted cells were examined across all samples, and RNA yield correlated strongly with the number of cells per subset. In the study, recently diagnosed type 1 diabetes patients and matched healthy donors were compared on the TCRB repertoires of their sorted circulating CD4+ T cell subsets. Regulatory and stem cell-like memory subsets were isolated from only 8 patients and about eight healthy donors, whereas naive and central memory subsets came from all 30 or so donors. Overall study outcomes, separate from this receptor: PCR may preferentially amplify shorter templates, but because patient and control samples were amplified and corrected together, any resulting skew would affect both groups equally. At VDJ recombination sites, patients with type 1 diabetes made fewer insertions and deleted more nucleotides, a pattern implying thymic rearrangement abnormalities. Because cDNA was sequenced instead of genomic DNA, highly expressing activated cells could be over-represented, though the groups showed no difference in activation or CD3 levels. A moderate but significant shortening of TCRB CDR3 length was observed in type 1 diabetes patients in all four CD4+ subsets. Because small numbers of individuals were included in the HLA sub-analyses, any influence of HLA type on TCRB rearrangement was left unresolved. Naive, central memory and regulatory TCRB repertoires appeared to be more similar among patients than among healthy donors.

Details on this clone: What this receptor recognizes is not known. Nothing much larger sits one base from this clone, and base qualities are not available.

CDR1 SNHLY and CDR2 FYNNEI were looked up in the germline V gene. The CDR3, from cysteine to phenylalanine, totals 13 residues. Only CDR3 DNA remains: 39 bases, in frame from the first base. V lost 4 bases and J lost 7 bases; the stretch between them is 12 bases long. Each donor gave one peripheral blood draw, averaging approximately 120 mL, which was collected into heparinised tubes. Using a panel that included CD45RO, CCR7, CD25, CD127, CD95 and CD27, naive, central memory, regulatory and stem cell-like memory CD4+ T cells were sorted on a BD FACSAria II. All sorted populations exceeded 95% purity. PBMCs were separated immediately by Lymphoprep density gradient centrifugation and were stained directly, without being cultured. So that batch effects would be minimized, each experiment stained and sorted samples in pairs, pairing one healthy donor with one patient. The entire amount of isolated RNA was reverse transcribed using the High Capacity cDNA Reverse Transcription Kit, so the sequenced TCRB transcripts were expressed ones. Deep immunoSEQ sequencing was applied to naive, central memory and regulatory T cell samples, giving an average of roughly 3.5 million total reads per sample. Sorted cells were lysed in RLT buffer, and RNA was extracted using DNase-treated RNeasy Micro or Mini kits according to cell number. To prevent cross-contamination, every cell subset was processed on its own, while patient and healthy donor samples were processed together. The immunoSEQ multiplex PCR was used to amplify TCRB sequences from cDNA, generating 87-bp fragments that spanned the CDR3 region. Amplicons were sequenced on the Illumina HiSeq platform. For the original study's pipeline: Synthetic template baselines were used to correct PCR bias computationally, reads within Hamming distance 2 were collapsed, and singletons that could not be merged were discarded. By aligning reads against IMGT, V, D and J genes, CDR3 length, and insertions or deletions at six rearrangement sites were assigned. Within each subset, clonotype counts were normalized to sorted cell number, and only after that were true diversity and Gini coefficients computed with the tcR R package. The overlap coefficient, calculated on TCRB nucleotide sequences, was used to quantify repertoire sharing. Out-of-frame TCRB sequences from naive cells were analyzed to stand in for the pre-selection repertoire. TCRdb took this table from immuneACCESS and kept in-frame rearrangements with V and J called. Such tables lack part of the clones; where checked against another copy, unresolved V genes explain under half of the gap, and the rest is unexplained. The V and J calls and clone size were taken over from that table, and D and trimming were inferred from the DNA. Within this sample are over 500,000 clones, with roughly a sixth of them counted one time only. The top ten clones comprise about 0.086% of the sample.

The chain is made from TRBV2 and TRBJ2-3, with TRBD1 as a weak D call on 6 bases. Sequencing was performed on naive CD4+ T cells from blood. The cell subset or site label corresponds to: true naive CD4+ T cells. The TCR was taken from a man between 18 and 35 years old in good health. The DNA sequence reads TGTGCCAGCAGTGCGGTAGGGGGAAATACGCAGTATTTT. Its coded protein is CASSAVGGNTQYF. Reference TRBV2 and TRBJ2-3 proteins supply the regions before and after the CDR3; the full variable domain is: EPEVTQTPSHQVTQMGQEVILRCVPISNHLYFYWYRQILGQKVEFLVSFYNNEISEKSEIFDDQFSVERPDGSNFTLKIRSTKLEDSAMYFCASSAVGGNTQYFGPGTRLTVL.